The 15 T cell receptor beta chains reported below all come from one sample, sequenced in a study of Japanese encephalitis immunity and Zika vaccine responses. PBMCs were CFSE-labeled and cultured for five to seven days with peptide pools at around 0.98 ug/mL each. Proliferating CD4 T cells were sorted unfixed as live CD56-CD19-CD16-CD3+CD4+ CFSE-low cells. TCRdb passed the 5' RACE reads through MiXCR, listing each CDR3 protein once. Of some 150 distinct CDR3 sequences listed, approximately 2.2% are singletons. The sample here was antigen-activated CD4+ T cells from blood, cultured, taken during a Zika inactivated vaccine study. The receptors stem from an adult man who received an inactivated Zika virus vaccine.

This clonotype qualifies as large (0.1 to 1%). This sequence joins TRBV7-8 and TRBJ1-4, with D perhaps matching TRBD1 (6 bases). Germline assignment: CDR1 SGHVS and CDR2 FQNEAQ. CDR3 length: 14 residues. V dropped 3 bases and J dropped 4 bases, with 9 bases sitting between them. CDR3 sequence: CASSFTGINEKLFF. CDR3 coding DNA: TGTGCCAGCAGCTTTACAGGGATTAATGAAAAACTGTTTTTT.

In its sample, this clonotype is hyperexpanded. The J gene is TRBJ2-3, the V gene TRBV6-5; D ambiguous. V lost 1 base and J lost 2, with 10 bases in between. The germline gives CDR1 MNHEY, CDR2 SVGAGI. The CDR3 is 15 amino acids. CDR3 sequence: CASSYWLGHTDTQYF. The CDR3, as DNA: TGTGCCAGCAGTTACTGGTTGGGCCACACAGATACGCAGTATTTT.

Sample share makes this clonotype hyperexpanded. J is TRBJ2-1 and V is TRBV5-1; D is uncertain. The CDR3 is 12 residues long. The germline CDR1 and CDR2 sequences are SGHRS and YFSETQ. Trimming took off 4 bases at V and 5 bases at J, with 7 bases between the two ends. The CDR3 is CASSAGNNEQFF. CDR3 DNA: TGCGCCAGCAGCGCAGGTAACAATGAGCAGTTCTTC.

Only a few counts were recorded for this clonotype. CDR3: CASSQATTGVDIQYF. The CDR3 nucleotides are TGTGCCAGCAGCCAAGCAACGACAGGAGTCGACATTCAGTACTTC. V is TRBV3-2 and J is TRBJ2-4; TRBD1 reflects the table's D call only, with no check against the DNA. TRBV3-2 is described as a pseudogene. This CDR3 spans 15 amino acids.

This clonotype is labeled as hyperexpanded (1% or more). V usage is TRBV20-1 and J usage is TRBJ2-4; 8 bases agree with TRBD2. Trimming at V came to 0 bases and at J to 8 bases, leaving 6 bases not matched to a gene. In germline, CDR1 is DFQATT, CDR2 SNEGSKA (reference sequence). This CDR3 spans 14 amino acids. The CDR3 DNA is TGCAGTGCTAGAGATTCGGGACTAGTGGACATTCAGTACTTC. Its translation: CSARDSGLVDIQYF.

In this sample, this clonotype is large. This chain links TRBV28 with TRBJ2-7, with D tentatively TRBD1 or TRBD2 (5 bases each). V lost 1 base and J 10 bases, leaving 11 bases between the germline ends. Germline CDR1 MDHEN, CDR2 SYDVKM. The CDR3 has 12 residues. The chain's CDR3 is CASSLSRDLQYF. Written as DNA, the CDR3 is TGTGCCAGCAGTTTATCCAGGGACCTACAGTACTTC. Full variable domain (outside the CDR3, taken from reference TRBV28 and TRBJ2-7): DVKVTQSSRYLVKRTGEKVFLECVQDMDHENMFWYRQDPGLGLRLIYFSYDVKMKEKGDIPEGYSVSREKKERFSLILESASTNQTSMYLCASSLSRDLQYFGPGTRLTVT.

In its sample, this clonotype is medium-sized. In DNA, the CDR3 is TGTGCCAGCAGTTTGGGGGGACCCTATGGCTACACCTTC. Translation gives CASSLGGPYGYTF. The chain combines TRBV28 with TRBJ1-2; perhaps TRBD1 as D (5 bases). The V gene lost 3 bases and the J gene lost 4 bases, with 9 bases spanning the gap. There are 13 residues in the CDR3. CDR1 MDHEN and CDR2 SYDVKM come from the germline V gene.

This clonotype is categorized as medium-sized. The CDR3 sequence: CASSARVRSQHF. For the CDR3, the DNA is TGTGCCAGCAGTGCCCGGGTGAGGAGCCAGCATTTT. The rearrangement links TRBV6-1 to TRBJ1-5; no clear D. The germline CDR1 and CDR2 sequences are MNHNS and SASEGT. Trimming took 4 bases from V and 12 from J, leaving 13 bases between them. CDR3 length: 12 amino acids.

This clonotype qualifies as large. This sequence joins TRBV28 and TRBJ1-2, with no clear D. Trimming cost V 7 bases and J 8 bases, with 14 bases left between them. The CDR3 sequence is 12 residues long. CDR1 MDHEN and CDR2 SYDVKM come from the germline V gene. CDR3 in DNA: TGTGCCAGCACTAACACGGAGCGCGGCTACACCTTC. Protein: CASTNTERGYTF.

Relative to its sample, this clonotype is large. This chain links TRBV30 with TRBJ2-1, with 11 bases aligning to TRBD2. V gave up 2 bases and J gave up 6 bases; unmatched junction bases: 15. This CDR3 has 18 residues. CDR1 and CDR2 (germline): GTSNPN, SVGIG (reference sequence). The CDR3 is CAWSTRMVAGGLGNEQFF. Written as DNA, the CDR3 is TGTGCCTGGAGTACACGGATGGTAGCGGGGGGGCTCGGCAATGAGCAGTTCTTC. The full variable domain, rest sourced from reference TRBV30 and TRBJ2-1, is SQTIHQWPATLVQPVGSPLSLECTVEGTSNPNLYWYRQAAGRGLQLLFYSVGIGQISSEVPQNLSASRPQDRQFILSSKKLLLSDSGFYLCAWSTRMVAGGLGNEQFFGPGTRLTVL.

This clonotype is categorized as medium-sized. This chain joins TRBV5-5 and TRBJ2-2; 11 nucleotides line up with TRBD2. This CDR3 has 14 amino acids. Germline V lookup: CDR1 SGHKS, CDR2 YYEKEE (reference sequence). With 2 bases clipped from V and 8 bases from J, the junction kept 2 bases outside the gene matches. For the CDR3, the DNA is TGTGCCAGCAGCTTCCTAGCGGGAGGAGGGGAGCTGTTTTTT. Translated: CASSFLAGGGELFF.

Within the sample, this clonotype is large. J is TRBJ1-4 and V is TRBV5-1, with D possibly TRBD1 on 6 matching bases. Trimming stripped 4 bases from V and 5 bases from J, with 15 bases between. The CDR3 is 15 residues long. CDR1 is SGHRS, CDR2 YFSETQ, per germline. The CDR3 nucleotides read TGCGCCAGCAGCCCCGCGGGGGGGCCAAATGAAAAACTGTTTTTT. Its protein is CASSPAGGPNEKLFF.

By its share, this clonotype is large. V is TRBV20-1 and J is TRBJ2-7; D is possibly TRBD2 (6 bases). Trimming left V 5 bases short and J 2 bases short, with 13 bases between. The germline V gene encodes CDR1 DFQATT and CDR2 SNEGSKA (reference sequence). The CDR3 is 13 amino acids. The CDR3 DNA is TGCAGTGCTCCCACGGGACTTGCCTACGAGCAGTACTTC. Its protein is CSAPTGLAYEQYF.

This clonotype was recorded a few times. The V and J genes are TRBV2 and TRBJ2-1; the match to TRBD1 covers 11 bases. This CDR3 is 15 amino acids long. Trimming cost V 6 bases and J 2 bases; bases outside gene matches: 3. The V gene's germline CDR1 is SNHLY and CDR2 FYNNEI. CDR3 nucleotides: TGTGCCAGCAGAAGGGACAGGGGGGCCTACAATGAGCAGTTCTTC. It yields the protein CASRRDRGAYNEQFF.

This clonotype was seen a few times. The rearrangement joins TRBV5-1 to TRBJ1-2; D might be TRBD1 (5 bases). The V end lost 0 bases, the J end lost 8 bases, and 14 bases lay between the germline ends. Germline loops: CDR1 SGHRS, CDR2 YFSETQ. This CDR3 is built from 14 residues. The CDR3 bases are TGCGCCAGCAGCTTGGGTAGACAGCATCCCGGCTACACCTTC. Protein sequence: CASSLGRQHPGYTF.